One sample yielded the 22 T cell receptor beta chains listed below, sequenced in a study of cytomegalovirus exposure and HLA in healthy donors. Primers: 60 Vbeta forward and 13 Jbeta reverse. Sequencing used immunoSEQ multiplex PCR; TCRdb keeps in-frame clones, though not all of them. This table has approximately 89,000 clones, roughly 80% appearing once. The sequenced sample consisted of PBMCs. The source is a human donor in good health.

This chain joins TRBV27 and TRBJ2-7; D is unclear. Germline CDR1 is MNHEY and CDR2 is SMNVEV (reference sequence). Trimming took 0 bases from V and 5 from J, leaving 14 bases between them. This CDR3 is built from 15 residues. The CDR3 nucleotides read TGTGCCAGCAGTTTATCGCGCCTCCACCCTAACGAGCAGTACTTC. It codes for CASSLSRLHPNEQYF.

This clone appeared a single time. V is TRBV7-2 and J is TRBJ2-2, with 9 positions matching TRBD1. The length of the CDR3 is 18 residues. Trimming at V came to 5 bases and at J to 3 bases, leaving 13 bases not matched to a gene. The germline V gene encodes CDR1 SGHTA and CDR2 FQGNSA. The CDR3 spells CASSQRLERTGDTGELFF. CDR3 sequence (DNA): TGTGCCAGCAGCCAACGACTCGAAAGGACAGGGGACACCGGGGAGCTGTTTTTT.

The chain employs TRBV7-6 and TRBJ2-7; 8 bases fit TRBD1. CDR1 is SGHVS, CDR2 FNYEAQ, per germline. The CDR3 is made up of 15 amino acids. V was pared by 1 base and J by 5 bases, with 7 bases of the junction left unmatched. The CDR3 loop is CASSLGAGGVNEQYF. As DNA, the CDR3 is TGTGCCAGCAGCTTAGGGGCAGGGGGCGTCAACGAGCAGTACTTC.

This chain connects TRBV28 to TRBJ2-5, with 11 positions matching TRBD1. The CDR3 has 16 amino acids. Germline assignment: CDR1 MDHEN and CDR2 SYDVKM. The V gene end was trimmed by 5 bases and the J gene end by 4 bases; junction bases not matched to a gene: 9. CDR3 sequence reads: CASSTSGTGGGETQYF. In nucleotides, the CDR3 is TGTGCCAGCAGTACCTCCGGGACAGGGGGAGGAGAGACCCAGTACTTC.

The V and J genes are TRBV27 and TRBJ1-3; 10 nucleotides line up with TRBD1. Germline CDR1 and CDR2: MNHEY and SMNVEV (reference sequence). This CDR3 is built from 15 residues. J gave up 4 bases and V 5 bases, and 5 bases lay outside the gene matches. The CDR3 nucleotides are TGTGCCAGCAGTCCAGGGACAGGGGTGGGAAACACCATATATTTT. This gives the protein CASSPGTGVGNTIYF.

The V call is TRBV7-9, the J call TRBJ2-1, with 10 bases matching TRBD2. The V and J ends lost 5 bases and 0 bases, in that order; junction bases with no gene match: 1. This CDR3 is built from 15 residues. Germline V gives CDR1 SEHNR, CDR2 FQNEAQ (reference sequence). The CDR3 DNA sequence: TGTGCCAGCAGCACTAGCGGGACCTCCTACAATGAGCAGTTCTTC. Its protein product is CASSTSGTSYNEQFF.

This chain joins TRBV2 and TRBJ1-2, with 7 bases lining up with TRBD1. This CDR3 has 13 residues. Germline V lookup: CDR1 SNHLY, CDR2 FYNNEI. Trimming took 6 bases from V and 8 from J; bases not matched to a gene: 9. The CDR3 region is CASRADRVGGYTF. The CDR3 coding sequence is TGTGCCAGCAGGGCTGACAGGGTTGGCGGCTACACCTTC.

This clone occurred once. The chain links TRBV27 to TRBJ2-7, with 12 bases matching TRBD2. Looked up from germline, CDR1 is MNHEY and CDR2 is SMNVEV (reference sequence). There are 17 residues in the CDR3. With 9 bases clipped from V and 3 bases from J, the junction kept 15 bases outside the gene matches. The CDR3 DNA sequence: TGTGCCAGTTGTCCGGCCAAACTAGCGGGGGGCCGCTACGAGCAGTACTTC. Its translation: CASCPAKLAGGRYEQYF.

With regard to this clone: No conserved phenylalanine or tryptophan ends this CDR3, so it is likely a read error. Because the CDR3's place on the DNA is in doubt, the DNA is left out and the CDR3 is given as listed by TCRdb. The chain combines TRBV29-1 with TRBJ1-2; no DNA check was done on the table's D call, TRBD1. Inclusive of both ends, the CDR3 amounts to 13 amino acids. CDR1 SQVTM and CDR2 ANQGSEA come from the germline V gene. The CDR3 loop reads CSVYYTGGRFNTL.

The CDR3 DNA is TGTGCCAGTAGCGACAGGGGTGAAAAACTGTTTTTT. It specifies CASSDRGEKLFF. V is TRBV19 and J is TRBJ1-4; TRBD1 matches 8 bases. Germline loops: CDR1 LNHDA, CDR2 SQIVND (reference sequence). The J segment lost 7 bases and the V segment lost 6 bases, leaving 1 base of the junction unmatched. This CDR3 contains 12 residues.

This rearrangement joins TRBV19 to TRBJ2-7; TRBD1 agrees at 7 bases. V dropped 6 bases and J dropped 0; count of bases not matched to a gene: 5. Germline loops: CDR1 LNHDA, CDR2 SQIVND (reference sequence). This CDR3 comprises 14 residues. The CDR3 DNA is TGTGCCAGTAGGCCGGGACAGAGCTCCTACGAGCAGTACTTC. It specifies CASRPGQSSYEQYF.

The chain couples TRBV7-2 to TRBJ2-7, with D tentatively TRBD1 (6 bases). This CDR3 contains 15 residues. Germline CDR1 SGHTA, CDR2 FQGNSA. Trimming pared 0 bases from V and 6 bases from J, leaving 15 bases between. The CDR3 DNA sequence: TGTGCCAGCAGCTTAGCGCTGAACAGGGTGGGCGAGCAGTACTTC. It codes for CASSLALNRVGEQYF.

V usage is TRBV4-2 and J usage is TRBJ2-1; TRBD2 matches at 8 bases. V shed 1 base, J shed 7 bases, and the junction held 12 bases outside the gene matches. CDR3 length: 17 residues. Germline CDR1 and CDR2: LGHNA and YNFKEQ. The CDR3 loop reads CASSQVGLAGGLNEQFF. The CDR3 nucleotides are TGTGCCAGCAGCCAAGTCGGGTTGGCGGGGGGCCTGAATGAGCAGTTCTTC.

This clone turned up a few times. The sample holds other DNA sequences that translate to the same CDR3. This rearrangement joins TRBV6-5 to TRBJ2-1; 8 nucleotides align to TRBD2. The germline V gene has CDR1 MNHEY and CDR2 SVGAGI. The CDR3 runs 15 residues. After removal of 6 bases from V and 1 base from J, the junction contained 5 bases not matched to a gene. CDR3 sequence: CASSLSGTSYNEQFF. The CDR3 bases are TGTGCCAGCAGCCTTAGCGGGACTTCCTACAATGAGCAGTTCTTC.

This clone was found a few times. CDR3 bases: TGCGCCAGACAGACCAGGGGTGGGTATGGCTACACCTTC. This sequence encodes CARQTRGGYGYTF. This rearrangement joins TRBV5-1 to TRBJ1-2, with D possibly being TRBD1 (6 bases). Germline V lookup: CDR1 SGHRS, CDR2 YFSETQ. The CDR3 covers 13 residues. Trimming took 8 bases from V and 5 from J, leaving 16 bases between them.

This chain uses TRBV6-5 with TRBJ2-5, with 8 bases identical to TRBD1. CDR1 is MNHEY and CDR2 is SVGAGI in the germline V gene. Trimming removed 4 bases from V and 5 bases from J; junction bases left unmatched: 9. The CDR3 runs 15 residues. The CDR3 region is CASSFGQGGMETQYF. The DNA of the CDR3 is TGTGCCAGCAGTTTCGGACAGGGAGGAATGGAGACCCAGTACTTC.

V usage is TRBV15 and J usage is TRBJ1-1; D is ambiguous. The CDR3 runs to 14 residues. Germline values: CDR1 LNHNV, CDR2 YYDKDF (reference sequence). Trimming removed 1 base from V and 8 bases from J, with 14 bases in between. The chain's CDR3 is CATSRGDFGSEAFF. CDR3 nucleotide sequence: TGTGCCACCAGCAGAGGAGACTTTGGCTCCGAAGCTTTCTTT.

Comments on this clone: This specimen includes other DNA sequences encoding the same CDR3. The V and J genes are TRBV29-1 and TRBJ1-5; D is ambiguous. Trimming stripped 4 bases from V and 0 bases from J, with 10 bases between. This CDR3 has 14 amino acids. Germline values: CDR1 SQVTM, CDR2 ANQGSEA. CDR3 nucleotide sequence: TGCAGCGTTGGGACGGACTATAGCAATCAGCCCCAGCATTTT. Protein: CSVGTDYSNQPQHF.

The chain employs TRBV5-1 and TRBJ2-3; 10 bases match TRBD2. V lost 4 bases and J lost 1; bases outside the gene matches: 3. The CDR3 loop spans 15 amino acids. Germline V gene data show CDR1 as SGHRS and CDR2 as YFSETQ. The CDR3 loop reads CASSAGTSGTDTQYF. The CDR3 nucleotides read TGCGCCAGCAGCGCCGGGACTAGCGGCACAGATACGCAGTATTTT. The full variable domain, rest sourced from reference TRBV5-1 and TRBJ2-3, is KAGVTQTPRYLIKTRGQQVTLSCSPISGHRSVSWYQQTPGQGLQFLFEYFSETQRNKGNFPGRFSGRQFSNSRSEMNVSTLELGDSALYLCASSAGTSGTDTQYFGPGTRLTVL.

The chain joins TRBV23-1 to TRBJ1-1; D gene ambiguous. TRBV23-1 is identified as an open reading frame with a role that is uncertain. The CDR3 extends over 15 amino acids. The V end was cut by 4 bases, the J end by 0 bases, with 12 bases between. This CDR3 is CASSRGSVMNTEAFF. The DNA of the CDR3 is TGCGCCAGCAGTCGAGGCAGCGTAATGAACACTGAAGCTTTCTTT.

The chain employs TRBV7-7 and TRBJ2-5; no clear D gene. The germline CDR1 and CDR2 sequences are SSHAT and FNYEAQ (reference sequence). V was pared by 5 bases and J by 4 bases, with 11 bases between. The length of the CDR3 is 13 residues. CDR3 region: CASSSRGGETQYF. Written as DNA, the CDR3 is TGTGCCAGCAGCAGTCGAGGTGGAGAGACCCAGTACTTC.

The V call is TRBV27, the J call TRBJ1-1, with 10 nucleotides matching TRBD1. CDR3 length: 16 residues. After removal of 8 bases from V and 2 bases from J, the junction contained 11 bases not matched to a gene. Germline V CDR1 and CDR2: MNHEY, SMNVEV (reference sequence). The CDR3 loop reads CASRRGQGYSNTEAFF. The CDR3 nucleotides read TGTGCCAGCCGGCGGGGACAGGGGTATTCAAACACTGAAGCTTTCTTT.